This T cell receptor (beta chain) emerged from a study of blood T cells in healthy people across ages. Overall study findings and caveats: In older individuals, TCR beta diversity per million T cells was lower, falling roughly linearly with age.

A second PCR of 7 to 11 cycles used a sample-barcoded 5' primer and a J-beta primer mix. TCRdb re-called the 5' RACE reads through MiXCR, storing one row per CDR3 protein. The sample holds about 1.6 million distinct CDR3 sequences, roughly 32% seen once. There are a few counts of this clonotype. Its cognate antigen is unknown. After removal of 4 bases from V and 2 bases from J, the junction contained 6 bases not matched to a gene. Germline V gives CDR1 MNHNS, CDR2 SASEGT. This CDR3 comprises 16 residues. This rearrangement joins TRBV6-1 to TRBJ2-4, with 9 nucleotides matching TRBD1. This clonotype originated in a woman aged 30 to 39 in good health. Material: blood. In nucleotides, the CDR3 is TGTGCCAGCAGTGTTGACAGGGGGGGGACCAAAAACATTCAGTACTTC. Encoded protein: CASSVDRGGTKNIQYF.